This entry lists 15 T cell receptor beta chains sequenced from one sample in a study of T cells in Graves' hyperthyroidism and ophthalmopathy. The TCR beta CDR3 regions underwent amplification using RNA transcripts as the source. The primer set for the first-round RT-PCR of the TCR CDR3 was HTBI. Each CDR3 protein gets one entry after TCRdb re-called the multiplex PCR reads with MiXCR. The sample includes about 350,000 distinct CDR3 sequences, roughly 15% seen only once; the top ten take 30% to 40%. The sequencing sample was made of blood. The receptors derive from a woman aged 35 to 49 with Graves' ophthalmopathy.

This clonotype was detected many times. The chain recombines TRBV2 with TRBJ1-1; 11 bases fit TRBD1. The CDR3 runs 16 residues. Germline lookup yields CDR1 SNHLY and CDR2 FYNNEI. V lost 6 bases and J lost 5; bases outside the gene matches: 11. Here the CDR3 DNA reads TGTGCCAGCAGATCTGGACAGGGGGCGCGAGAAACTGAAGCTTTCTTT. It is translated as CASRSGQGARETEAFF.

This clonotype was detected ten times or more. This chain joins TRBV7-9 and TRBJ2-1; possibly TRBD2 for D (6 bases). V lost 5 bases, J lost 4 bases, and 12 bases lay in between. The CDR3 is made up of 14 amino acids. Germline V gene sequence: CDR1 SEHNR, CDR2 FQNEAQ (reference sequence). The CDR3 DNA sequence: TGTGCCAGCAGCCAGATGGGGACTTACAATGAGCAGTTCTTC. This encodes CASSQMGTYNEQFF.

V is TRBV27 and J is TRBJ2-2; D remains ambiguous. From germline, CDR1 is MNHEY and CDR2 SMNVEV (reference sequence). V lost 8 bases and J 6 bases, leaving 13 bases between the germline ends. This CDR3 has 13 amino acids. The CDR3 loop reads CASQLRGAGELFF. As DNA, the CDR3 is TGTGCCAGCCAGCTTCGAGGAGCCGGGGAGCTGTTTTTT.

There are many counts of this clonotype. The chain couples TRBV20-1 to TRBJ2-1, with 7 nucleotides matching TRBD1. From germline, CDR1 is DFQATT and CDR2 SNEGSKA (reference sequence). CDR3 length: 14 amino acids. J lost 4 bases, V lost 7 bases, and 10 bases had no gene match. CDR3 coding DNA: TGCAGTGGGGAAACGTGGGACAGATACAATGAGCAGTTCTTC. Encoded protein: CSGETWDRYNEQFF.

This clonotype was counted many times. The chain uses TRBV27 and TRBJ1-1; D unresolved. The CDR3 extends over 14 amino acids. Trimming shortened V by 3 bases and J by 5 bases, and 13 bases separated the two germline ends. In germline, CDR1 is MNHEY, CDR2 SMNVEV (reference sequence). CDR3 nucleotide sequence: TGTGCCAGCAGTTTTCTCGGTCGAGGAACTGAAGCTTTCTTT. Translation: CASSFLGRGTEAFF.

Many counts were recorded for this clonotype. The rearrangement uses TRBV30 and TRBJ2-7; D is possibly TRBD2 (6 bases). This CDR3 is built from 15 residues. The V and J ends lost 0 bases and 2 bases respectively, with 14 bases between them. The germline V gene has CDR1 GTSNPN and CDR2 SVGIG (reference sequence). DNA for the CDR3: TGTGCCTGGAGTGTAACAGGCGGGACCGCCTACGAGCAGTACTTC. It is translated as CAWSVTGGTAYEQYF.

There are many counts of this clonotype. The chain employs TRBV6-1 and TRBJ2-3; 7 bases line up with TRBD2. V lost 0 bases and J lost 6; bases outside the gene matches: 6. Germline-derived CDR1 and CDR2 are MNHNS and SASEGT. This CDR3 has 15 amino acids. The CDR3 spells CASSEARGLLDTQYF. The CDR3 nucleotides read TGTGCCAGCAGTGAAGCGCGGGGACTATTGGATACGCAGTATTTT.

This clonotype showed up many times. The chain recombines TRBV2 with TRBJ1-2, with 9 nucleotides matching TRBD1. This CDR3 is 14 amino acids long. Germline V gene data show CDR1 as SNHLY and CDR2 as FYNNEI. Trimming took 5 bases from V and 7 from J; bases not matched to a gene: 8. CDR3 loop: CASSLRDREVGYTF. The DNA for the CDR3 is TGTGCCAGCAGTTTAAGGGACAGGGAAGTTGGCTACACCTTC.

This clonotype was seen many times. CDR3 bases: TGTGCCAGCAGCTTAGAGGGGGGGGGGGGATACGAGCAGTACTTC. Its protein product is CASSLEGGGGYEQYF. The chain has TRBV7-2 and TRBJ2-7; D is possibly TRBD2 (7 bases). This CDR3 spans 15 amino acids. Trimming shortened V by 1 base and J by 4 bases, and 14 bases separated the two germline ends. Germline V gene data show CDR1 as SGHTA and CDR2 as FQGNSA.

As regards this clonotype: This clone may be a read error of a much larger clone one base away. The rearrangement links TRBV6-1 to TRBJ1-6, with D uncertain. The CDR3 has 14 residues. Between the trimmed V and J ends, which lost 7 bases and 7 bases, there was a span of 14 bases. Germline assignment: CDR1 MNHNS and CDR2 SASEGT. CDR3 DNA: TGTGCCAGCACCTCGTTACTGGGGAATTCACCCCTCCACTTT. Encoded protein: CASTSLLGNSPLHF.

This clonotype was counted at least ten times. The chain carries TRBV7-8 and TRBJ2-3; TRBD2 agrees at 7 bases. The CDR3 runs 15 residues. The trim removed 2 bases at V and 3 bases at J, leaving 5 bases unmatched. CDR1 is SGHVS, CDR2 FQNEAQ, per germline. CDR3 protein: CASSLFWEGTDTQYF. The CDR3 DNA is TGTGCCAGCAGCTTATTCTGGGAGGGGACAGATACGCAGTATTTT.

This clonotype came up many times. The CDR3 loop reads CASRPGGSSYNEQFF. The CDR3 DNA reads TGTGCCAGCAGACCTGGCGGAAGCTCCTACAATGAGCAGTTCTTC. V usage is TRBV6-1 and J usage is TRBJ2-1; D call uncertain. The V and J ends lost 6 bases and 0 bases respectively, with 12 bases between them. In germline, CDR1 is MNHNS, CDR2 SASEGT. This CDR3 comprises 15 residues.

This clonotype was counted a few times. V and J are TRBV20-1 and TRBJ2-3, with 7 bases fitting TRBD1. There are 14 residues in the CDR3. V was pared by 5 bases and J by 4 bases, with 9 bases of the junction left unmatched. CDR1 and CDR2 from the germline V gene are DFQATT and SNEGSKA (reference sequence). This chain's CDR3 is CSAFHRGGADTQYF. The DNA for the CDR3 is TGCAGTGCTTTCCACAGGGGTGGGGCAGATACGCAGTATTTT.

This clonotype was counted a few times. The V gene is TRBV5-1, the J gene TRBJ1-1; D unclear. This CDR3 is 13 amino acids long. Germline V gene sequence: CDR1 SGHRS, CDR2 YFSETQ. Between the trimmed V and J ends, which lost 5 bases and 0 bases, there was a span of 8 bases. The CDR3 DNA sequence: TGCGCCAGCAGAGACATCATGAACACTGAAGCTTTCTTT. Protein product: CASRDIMNTEAFF.

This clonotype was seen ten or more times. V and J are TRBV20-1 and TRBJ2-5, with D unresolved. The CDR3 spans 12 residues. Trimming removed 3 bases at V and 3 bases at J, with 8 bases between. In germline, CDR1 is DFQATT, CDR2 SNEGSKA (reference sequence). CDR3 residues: CSARAAEETQYF. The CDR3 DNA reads TGCAGTGCTAGGGCAGCCGAAGAGACCCAGTACTTC.